This TCR beta chain originates from a study of cytomegalovirus exposure and HLA in healthy donors. Study as a whole: HLA-typed donors were the source of 80 million to 90 million unique TCRs, which an early data release held. General observations from the study: TRBV6-2, TRBV6-3 and some other V segments were excluded as indistinguishable. A later examination showed that TCR association rates differed by HLA locus, with DRB1 most and HLA-C fewest.

Concerning this clone: The antigen remains undetermined.

The PCR used 60 Vbeta and 13 Jbeta primers. Method: immunoSEQ multiplex PCR; TCRdb's copy keeps in-frame clones and lacks some. This sample has 100,000 to 150,000 clones, with 65% to 85% found just once. Germline V gene data show CDR1 as ENHRY and CDR2 as SYGVKD. CDR3 length equals 14 residues. Losses at the gene ends were 6 bases for V and 3 bases for J; bases not matched to a gene: 5. This receptor was taken from a man aged 18 to 30 in good health and CMV-seropositive. The chain couples TRBV10-3 to TRBJ1-5, with 7 positions matching TRBD1. Sequencing input: PBMCs. CDR3 sequence reads: CAIRSGQANQPQHF. The CDR3 DNA is TGTGCCATCAGGTCCGGACAGGCCAATCAGCCCCAGCATTTT.